Here is one T cell receptor beta chain with its context. Antigen: not known. This sample is part of a study of T cell responses to AZD1222 COVID-19 vaccine. Study-wide findings and caveats: It should be noted that donors were predominantly white British and more often female, and clonal diversity was possibly underestimated. Increases in Spike-specific TCR breadth and depth were seen after two AZD1222 doses. Among AZD1222 vaccinees, only 5 to 7 were seropositive at baseline.

Generated by immunoSEQ multiplex PCR, the TCRdb table keeps only in-frame clones and is missing some. This sample has around 81,000 clones, with about 84% found just once. Germline V CDR1 and CDR2: SGHRS, YFSETQ. Trimming took 5 bases from V and 8 from J, leaving 20 bases between them. The CDR3 extends over 15 amino acids. The material sequenced was peripheral blood, taken on day 0 of AZD1222 vaccination. The receptor's source is an adult in good health. V is TRBV5-1 and J is TRBJ2-1; TRBD1 or TRBD2 may be the D gene (5 bases each). The CDR3 spells CASSRGWDGNHEQFF. The CDR3 DNA is TGCGCCAGCAGTCGAGGGTGGGACGGCAACCATGAGCAGTTCTTC.